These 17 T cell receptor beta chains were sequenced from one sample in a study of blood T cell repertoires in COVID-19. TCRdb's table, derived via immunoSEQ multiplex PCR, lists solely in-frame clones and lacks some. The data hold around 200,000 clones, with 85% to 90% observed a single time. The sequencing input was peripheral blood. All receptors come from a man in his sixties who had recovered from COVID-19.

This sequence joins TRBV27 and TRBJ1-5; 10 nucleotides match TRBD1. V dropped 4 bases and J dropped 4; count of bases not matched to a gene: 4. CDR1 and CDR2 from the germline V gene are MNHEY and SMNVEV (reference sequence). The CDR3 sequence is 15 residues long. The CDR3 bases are TGTGCCAGCAGTTCTAAGGACAGGGGGAATCAGCCCCAGCATTTT. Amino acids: CASSSKDRGNQPQHF.

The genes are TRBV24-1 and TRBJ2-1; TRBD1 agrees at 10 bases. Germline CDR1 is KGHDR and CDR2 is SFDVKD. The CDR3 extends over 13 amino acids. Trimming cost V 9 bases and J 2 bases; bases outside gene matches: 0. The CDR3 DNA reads TGTGCCACCGGGACAGGGGCCTACAATGAGCAGTTCTTC. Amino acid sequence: CATGTGAYNEQFF.

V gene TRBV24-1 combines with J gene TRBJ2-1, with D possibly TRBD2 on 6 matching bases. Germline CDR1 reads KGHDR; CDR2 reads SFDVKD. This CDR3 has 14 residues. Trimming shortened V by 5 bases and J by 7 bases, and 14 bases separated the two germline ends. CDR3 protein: CATSAGDLRNEQFF. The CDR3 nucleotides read TGTGCCACCAGTGCGGGGGACTTACGAAATGAGCAGTTCTTC.

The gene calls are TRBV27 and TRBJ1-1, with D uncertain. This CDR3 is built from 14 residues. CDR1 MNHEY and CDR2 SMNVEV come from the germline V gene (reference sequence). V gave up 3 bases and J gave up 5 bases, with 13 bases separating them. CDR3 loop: CASSFTRSGTEAFF. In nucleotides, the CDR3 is TGTGCCAGCAGTTTTACGAGGTCCGGGACTGAAGCTTTCTTT.

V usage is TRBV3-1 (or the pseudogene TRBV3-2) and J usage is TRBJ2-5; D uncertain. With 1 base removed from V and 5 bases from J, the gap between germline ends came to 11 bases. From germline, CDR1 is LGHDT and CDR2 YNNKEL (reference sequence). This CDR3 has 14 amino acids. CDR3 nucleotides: TGTGCCAGCAGCCAAGTTCTAGGATGGGAGACCCAGTACTTC. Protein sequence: CASSQVLGWETQYF.

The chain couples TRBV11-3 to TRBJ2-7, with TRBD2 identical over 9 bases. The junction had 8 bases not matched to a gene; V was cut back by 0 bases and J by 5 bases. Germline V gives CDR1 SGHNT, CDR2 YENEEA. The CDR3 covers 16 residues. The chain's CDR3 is CASSLDGREGHDEQYF. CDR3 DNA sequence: TGTGCCAGCAGCTTAGATGGGCGGGAGGGCCACGACGAGCAGTACTTC. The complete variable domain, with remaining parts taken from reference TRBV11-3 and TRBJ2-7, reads EAGVVQSPRYKIIEKKQPVAFWCNPISGHNTLYWYLQNLGQGPELLIRYENEEAVDDSQLPKDRFSAERLKGVDSTLKIQPAELGDSAVYLCASSLDGREGHDEQYFGPGTRLTVT.

CDR3 sequence reads: CASSPETVAGNTGELFF. The CDR3 coding sequence is TGTGCCAGCTCACCCGAGACGGTAGCGGGCAACACCGGGGAGCTGTTTTTT. V gene TRBV18 combines with J gene TRBJ2-2; the match to TRBD2 covers 7 bases. The CDR3 runs 17 residues. CDR1 and CDR2 (germline): KGHSH, LQKENI. The J segment lost 2 bases and the V segment lost 3 bases, leaving 9 bases of the junction unmatched.

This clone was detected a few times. The CDR3 bases are TGTGCCAGTAGTAATTACGACATAGATGAAGCTTTCTTT. It specifies CASSNYDIDEAFF. V is TRBV19 and J is TRBJ1-1; no clear D. The CDR3 spans 13 residues. CDR1 and CDR2 (germline): LNHDA, SQIVND (reference sequence). The V end lost 4 bases, the J end lost 7 bases, and 13 bases lay between the germline ends.

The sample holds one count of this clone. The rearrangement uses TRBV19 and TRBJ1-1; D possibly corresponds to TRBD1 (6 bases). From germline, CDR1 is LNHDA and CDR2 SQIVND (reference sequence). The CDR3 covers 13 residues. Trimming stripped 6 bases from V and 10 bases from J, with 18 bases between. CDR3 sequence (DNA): TGTGCCAGTAGGGCTGCCAGGGGCAGCCCAGCTTTCTTT. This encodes CASRAARGSPAFF.

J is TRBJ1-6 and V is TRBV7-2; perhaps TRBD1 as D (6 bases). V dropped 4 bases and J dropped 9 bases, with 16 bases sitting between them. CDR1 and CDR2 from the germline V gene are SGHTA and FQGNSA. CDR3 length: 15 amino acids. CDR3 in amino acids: CASSSRQAWVSPLHF. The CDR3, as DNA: TGTGCCAGCAGCTCCCGACAGGCGTGGGTTTCACCCCTCCACTTT.

This CDR3 reads CASSGREYSPLHF. DNA for the CDR3: TGTGCCAGTAGCGGGCGGGAGTATTCACCCCTCCACTTT. The V call is TRBV19, the J call TRBJ1-6; D remains ambiguous. The CDR3 covers 13 residues. Trimming cost V 6 bases and J 8 bases, with 11 bases left between them. CDR1 is LNHDA, CDR2 SQIVND, per germline (reference sequence).

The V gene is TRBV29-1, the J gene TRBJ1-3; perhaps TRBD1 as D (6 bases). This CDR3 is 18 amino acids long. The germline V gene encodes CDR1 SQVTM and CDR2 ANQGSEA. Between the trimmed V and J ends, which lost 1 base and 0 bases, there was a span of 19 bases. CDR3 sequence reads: CSVEGPGTGDNSGNTIYF. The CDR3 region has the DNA TGCAGCGTTGAAGGTCCCGGCACTGGGGACAACTCTGGAAACACCATATATTTT. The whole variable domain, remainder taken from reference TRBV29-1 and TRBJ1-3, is SAVISQKPSRDICQRGTSLTIQCQVDSQVTMMFWYRQQPGQSLTLIATANQGSEATYESGFVIDKFPISRPNLTFSTLTVSNMSPEDSSIYLCSVEGPGTGDNSGNTIYFGEGSWLTVV.

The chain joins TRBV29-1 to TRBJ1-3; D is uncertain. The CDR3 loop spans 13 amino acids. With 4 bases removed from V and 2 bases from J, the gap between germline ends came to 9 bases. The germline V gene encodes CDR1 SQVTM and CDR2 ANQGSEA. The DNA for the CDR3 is TGCAGCGTTGTCCCCGGGGCTGGAAACACCATATATTTT. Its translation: CSVVPGAGNTIYF.

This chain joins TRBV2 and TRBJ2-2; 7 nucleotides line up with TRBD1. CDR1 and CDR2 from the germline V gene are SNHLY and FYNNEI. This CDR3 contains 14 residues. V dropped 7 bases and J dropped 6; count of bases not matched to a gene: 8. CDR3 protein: CASTTQGYAGELFF. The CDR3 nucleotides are TGTGCCAGCACCACACAGGGGTATGCCGGGGAGCTGTTTTTT.

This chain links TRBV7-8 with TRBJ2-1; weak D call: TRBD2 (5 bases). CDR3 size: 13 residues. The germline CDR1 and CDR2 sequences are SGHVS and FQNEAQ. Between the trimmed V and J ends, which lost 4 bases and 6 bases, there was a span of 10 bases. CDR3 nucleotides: TGTGCCAGCAGCTCTGGACTGGGCAATGAGCAGTTCTTC. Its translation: CASSSGLGNEQFF.

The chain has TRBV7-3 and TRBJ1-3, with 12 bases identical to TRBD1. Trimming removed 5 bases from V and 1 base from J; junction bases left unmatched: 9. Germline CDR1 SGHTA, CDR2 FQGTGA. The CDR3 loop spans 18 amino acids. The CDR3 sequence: CASSPNGDRGRSGNTIYF. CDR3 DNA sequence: TGTGCCAGCAGCCCTAATGGGGACAGGGGGCGTTCTGGAAACACCATATATTTT. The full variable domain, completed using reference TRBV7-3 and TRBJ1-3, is GAGVSQTPSNKVTEKGKYVELRCDPISGHTALYWYRQSLGQGPEFLIYFQGTGAADDSGLPNDRFFAVRPEGSVSTLKIQRTERGDSAVYLCASSPNGDRGRSGNTIYFGEGSWLTVV.

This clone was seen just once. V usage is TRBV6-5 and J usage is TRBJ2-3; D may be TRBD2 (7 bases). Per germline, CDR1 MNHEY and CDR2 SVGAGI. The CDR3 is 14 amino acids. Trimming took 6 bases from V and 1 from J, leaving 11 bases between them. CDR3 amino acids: CASSLGGRTDTQYF. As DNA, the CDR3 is TGTGCCAGCAGCCTCGGGGGGCGCACAGATACGCAGTATTTT.